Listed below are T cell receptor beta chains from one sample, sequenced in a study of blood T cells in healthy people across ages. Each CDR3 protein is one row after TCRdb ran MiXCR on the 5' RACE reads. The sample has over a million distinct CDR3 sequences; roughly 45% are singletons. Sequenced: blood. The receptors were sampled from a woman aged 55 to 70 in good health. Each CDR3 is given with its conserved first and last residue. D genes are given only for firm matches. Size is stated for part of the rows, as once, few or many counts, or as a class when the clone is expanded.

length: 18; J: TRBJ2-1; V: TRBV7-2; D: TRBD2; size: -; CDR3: CASSLALAGTLGFNEQFF; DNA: TGTGCCAGCAGCTTAGCCCTAGCGGGCACACTAGGATTCAATGAGCAGTTCTTC
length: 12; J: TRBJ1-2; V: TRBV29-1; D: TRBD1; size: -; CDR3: CSVGDRYYGYTF; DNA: TGCAGCGTTGGGGACAGGTACTATGGCTACACCTTC
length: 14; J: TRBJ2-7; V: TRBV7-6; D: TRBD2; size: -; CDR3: CASTAGGVDVEQYF; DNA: TGTGCCAGCACAGCGGGAGGGGTGGATGTTGAGCAGTACTTC
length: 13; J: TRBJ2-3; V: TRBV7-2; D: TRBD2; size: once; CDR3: CTSSLGGGSTQYF; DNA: TGTACCAGCAGCTTAGGGGGGGGGAGTACGCAGTATTTT
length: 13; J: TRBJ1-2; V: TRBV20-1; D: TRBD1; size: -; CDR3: CSAPQWGDRGSTF; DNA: TGCAGTGCACCCCAGTGGGGGGACAGGGGATCCACCTTC
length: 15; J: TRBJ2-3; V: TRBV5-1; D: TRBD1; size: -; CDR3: CASSSWTGRVDTQYF; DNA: TGCGCCAGCAGCTCGTGGACAGGGCGGGTAGATACGCAGTATTTT
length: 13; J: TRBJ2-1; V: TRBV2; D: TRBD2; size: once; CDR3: CASRTSTNNEQFF; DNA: TGTGCCAGCAGGACTAGCACAAACAATGAGCAGTTCTTC
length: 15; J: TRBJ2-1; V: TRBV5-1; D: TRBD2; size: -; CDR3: CASSSPGTSYNEQFF; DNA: TGCGCCAGCAGCTCCCCCGGGACTAGCTACAATGAGCAGTTCTTC
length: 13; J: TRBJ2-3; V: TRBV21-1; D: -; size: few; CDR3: CASSYYHSDTQYF; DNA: TGTGCCAGCAGCTACTACCACTCAGATACGCAGTATTTT
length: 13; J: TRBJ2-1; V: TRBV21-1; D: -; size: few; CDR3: CASSHPRGNEQFF; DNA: TGTGCCAGCAGTCATCCCAGGGGCAATGAGCAGTTCTTC
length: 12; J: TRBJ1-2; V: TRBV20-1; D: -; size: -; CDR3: CSARDRGDGYTF; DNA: TGCAGTGCTAGAGATCGGGGGGACGGCTACACCTTC
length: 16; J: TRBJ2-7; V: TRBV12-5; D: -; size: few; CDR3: CASADNLVRSSYEQYF; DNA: TGTGCTAGTGCCGATAACCTGGTAAGAAGCTCCTACGAGCAGTACTTC
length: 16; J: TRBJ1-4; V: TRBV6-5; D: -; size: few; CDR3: CASSRLFAGADEKLFF; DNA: TGTGCCAGCAGTCGTCTGTTCGCAGGTGCGGACGAAAAACTGTTTTTT